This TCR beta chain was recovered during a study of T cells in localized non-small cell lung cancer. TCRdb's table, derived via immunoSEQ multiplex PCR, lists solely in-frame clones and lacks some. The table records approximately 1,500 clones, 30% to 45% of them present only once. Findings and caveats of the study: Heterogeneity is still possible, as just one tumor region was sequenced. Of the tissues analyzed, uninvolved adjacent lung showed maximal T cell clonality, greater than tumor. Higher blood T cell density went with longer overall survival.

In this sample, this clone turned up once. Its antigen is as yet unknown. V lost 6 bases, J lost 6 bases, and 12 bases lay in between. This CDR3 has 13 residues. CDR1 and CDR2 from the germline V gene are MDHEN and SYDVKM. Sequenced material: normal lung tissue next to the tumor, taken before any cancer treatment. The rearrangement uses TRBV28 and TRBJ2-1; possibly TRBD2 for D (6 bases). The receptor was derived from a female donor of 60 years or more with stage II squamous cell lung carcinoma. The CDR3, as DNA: TGTGCCAGCAGGGCTAGCGTGGGCAATGAGCAGTTCTTC. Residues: CASRASVGNEQFF.